A selection of T cell receptor beta chains follows, all from one sample in a study of OX40 agonist ivuxolimab in advanced cancers. The table came from immunoSEQ multiplex PCR; TCRdb's copy has only in-frame clones and leaves some out. Among more than 55,000 clones, approximately 88% were seen once, and the ten largest hold about 5.5%. Material: CD4+ or CD8+ T cells sorted from blood, obtained in a trial of the OX40 agonist ivuxolimab. These receptors originate from an adult with an advanced solid tumor such as melanoma, head and neck, liver or kidney cancer. Each CDR3 is given with its conserved first and last residue. A D gene is named only where the DNA matches it firmly. Only some rows state a clone size, as once, few, many or a class for expanded clones.

size,V,J,D,CDR3
NA,TRBV19,TRBJ1-5,NA,CASSRGPLGMSNQPQHF
NA,TRBV10-1,TRBJ1-1,TRBD1,CASSFQGAAEAFF
NA,TRBV18,TRBJ2-7,NA,CASSPKGGSYEQYF
once,TRBV4-2,TRBJ1-1,NA,CASSRDDGSLSEAFF
NA,TRBV28,TRBJ1-4,TRBD1,CASSPGGQGDEKLFF
NA,TRBV5-4,TRBJ2-7,TRBD1,CASSFTGVVEQYF
NA,TRBV6-6,TRBJ2-2,NA,CASRGTVNTGELFF
once,TRBV5-1,TRBJ1-2,NA,CASSQAGTLTGYTF
few,TRBV7-9,TRBJ2-7,NA,CASSLSDEQYF
NA,TRBV28,TRBJ1-2,TRBD1,CASSLQGAGYGYTF
NA,TRBV19,TRBJ1-4,TRBD1,CASSMGQRSEKLFF
NA,TRBV28,TRBJ2-5,TRBD2,CASSLAGGIKETQYF
NA,TRBV5-1,TRBJ2-7,NA,CASSLEGLPTYEQYF
once,TRBV28,TRBJ1-5,NA,CASKTVLTPNSNQPQHF
once,TRBV4-2,TRBJ2-3,TRBD1,CASSQDPGGSTDTQYF
NA,TRBV2,TRBJ2-1,TRBD1,CASRYRDRGNEQFF
NA,TRBV4-1,TRBJ1-5,NA,CASSQSEVSNQPQHF
once,TRBV11-2,TRBJ2-1,NA,CASSLNGEQFF
few,TRBV6-6,TRBJ1-5,NA,CASSYSIVQPQHF
NA,TRBV6-5,TRBJ1-1,NA,CASQRGDTEAFF
NA,TRBV7-2,TRBJ2-5,NA,CASRRTPETQYF
NA,TRBV5-1,TRBJ1-2,TRBD1,CASSLGDRVRGGYTF
once,TRBV10-3,TRBJ1-1,NA,CATAWVEWNTEAFF
NA,TRBV19,TRBJ2-7,NA,CASTLNEQYF
NA,TRBV6-6,TRBJ2-1,NA,CATAGIFSYNEQFF
NA,TRBV11-3,TRBJ2-5,TRBD1,CASSLGTGQGRQETQYF
NA,TRBV6-6,TRBJ1-3,NA,CASSYGRNSGNTIYF
NA,TRBV7-2,TRBJ2-1,NA,CASSLLLGVGNEQFF
once,TRBV18,TRBJ1-1,NA,CASSSGQTEAFF
NA,TRBV5-1,TRBJ2-1,NA,CASSLGGNEQFF
few,TRBV6-5,TRBJ1-2,NA,CASSYLTGNYGYTF
NA,TRBV19,NA,NA,CASSSGDGGYEQYF
NA,TRBV18,TRBJ1-3,NA,CASSPSGSSGNTIYF
NA,TRBV5-4,TRBJ2-5,NA,CASSLVGSQETQYF
NA,TRBV5-4,TRBJ1-2,NA,CASSLGTEYGYTF
NA,TRBV30,TRBJ1-1,NA,CAWERTVVNTEAFF
NA,TRBV6-5,TRBJ2-1,NA,CASSSPRGESYNEQFF
NA,TRBV19,TRBJ1-5,NA,CASSIEAYSNQPQHF
few,TRBV7-9,TRBJ2-7,NA,CASSLIKPPYEQYF
once,TRBV2,TRBJ1-6,TRBD1,CASSRQGAGDNSPLHF
NA,TRBV11-2,TRBJ2-1,TRBD2,CASSPGLATNEQFF
few,TRBV19,TRBJ1-5,NA,CASRSYLNQPQHF
NA,TRBV5-1,TRBJ2-2,TRBD2,CASSFSGRDTGELFF
NA,TRBV28,TRBJ2-7,TRBD1,CAHGGDRAYEQYF
once,TRBV6-1,TRBJ2-7,NA,CASSVVRGYEQYF
NA,TRBV14,TRBJ2-1,NA,CASSRAFGLNNEQFF
NA,TRBV5-4,TRBJ2-1,NA,CASSSGGPRSSYNEQFF
NA,TRBV27,TRBJ1-1,NA,CASSPREQNTEAFF
NA,TRBV19,TRBJ1-3,NA,CASSRNLDHGNTIYF
NA,TRBV2,TRBJ2-7,NA,CASSTTGGSYEQYF
NA,TRBV7-2,TRBJ2-7,TRBD1,CASSPPEKTGIREQYF
once,TRBV5-1,TRBJ2-7,NA,CASSLESSDVSEQYF
NA,TRBV27,TRBJ2-7,NA,CASSLRRGTSYEQYF
NA,TRBV10-1,TRBJ1-6,NA,CASLNRERSPLHF